Sequencing of this T cell receptor (beta chain) was carried out in a study of cytomegalovirus exposure and HLA in healthy donors (dated by TCRdb to 2016 to 2017). With respect to the entire study: An earlier analysis of some 500 of the donors reported more than 250 Gb of sequence data and about 100 million unique TCR beta sequences from about 180 million T cells. An early release that covered approximately 600 HLA-typed donors contained about 300 gigabases of sequencing data and 75 million to 100 million unique TCR sequences. Among the approximately 400 genotyped donors, under 90% belonged to the genetic ancestry cluster associated with self-reported Caucasian donors. The aim of the study was to test whether cataloging public T cell receptors could identify signatures of past pathogen exposure. Using immunosequencing, the study profiled T cell repertoires from 666 subjects and related those repertoires to cytomegalovirus serostatus. Besides the first cohort of more than 650 subjects, a separate validation cohort made up of over 100 different subjects was used. The study combined high-throughput TCR immunosequencing, statistical association of individual TCRs with disease status, and machine learning to predict cytomegalovirus infection status. A later analysis re-examined previously published TCR beta repertoires from just over 650 donors and added high-resolution HLA genotyping to investigate patterns of TCR occurrence. Rather than using new phenotypic data, the later analysis identified candidate immune exposures from TCR beta sequences and from how often those sequences occurred across donors. To decide whether each TCR beta V gene segment behaved as functional or pseudogenic, an earlier analysis of over 500 of the donors relied on high-throughput TCR beta sequencing. Donor age, sex, ethnicity and CMV serostatus were compiled together with the repertoire data. A later genetic analysis used genome-wide SNP genotypes for about three fifths of the 666 donors, treating that subset as a discovery cohort. Every repertoire in the discovery cohort had been generated on one and the same sequencing platform. Both class I and class II loci were covered by HLA typing, at four-digit resolution. Typing coverage varied by locus: about 629-630 donors for A, B, C, DRB1 and DQB1; under 550 for DQA1; over 600 for DPA1; approximately 450 for DPB1. Several DR-DQ haplotypes were handled as single units for association and clustering because linkage in the cohort was strong. Across about 370 genotyped donors of the cohort, an average of approximately 220,000 unique TCR beta nucleotide sequences per donor were sequenced, and approximately 17% of those sequences were non-productive.

From cysteine to phenylalanine, the CDR3 is 11 amino acids long. The DNA shown is the 33-base CDR3, in frame from base 1. Taken from the germline V gene, the CDR1 and CDR2 loops are MNHEY and SVGAGI. Trimming takes 6 bases from V and 6 bases from J, and the germline ends sit 8 bases apart. General findings and caveats noted by the study authors: According to a later genetic analysis, donors in an Asian-associated ancestry cluster had fewer N-insertions in productive TCRs than the approximately 630-donor mean. Compared with equally common non-associated chains, HLA-associated TCR beta chains in a later analysis were more clonally expanded and had lower generation probabilities. A cluster of highly shared sequence variants was judged likely to represent a technical artifact of the sequencing pipeline. Because the 87-base-pair reads could not distinguish some IMGT-functional V segments, including TRBV6-2 and TRBV6-3, those segments were excluded. Assigning TCR associations to individual alleles was difficult when HLA alleles, especially DR and DQ, strongly co-occurred. In a later analysis, most CMV-associated TCR beta chains were found to appear HLA-restricted, with HLA associations seemingly driven largely by CMV exposure. In a later analysis, about 16,000 TCR beta sequences were associated with specific HLA alleles at a false discovery rate of 0.05. A further reported finding was that TCR beta sequences accurately predicted the HLA-A and HLA-B alleles for most subjects in the first cohort. Roughly uniform sequencing depth across donors was assumed in presence/absence analyses, although this assumption may not hold. It was suggested by the authors that the approach could potentially be generalized to other disease states and immunological phenotypes. The classifier was reported to diagnose cytomegalovirus status with high specificity and sensitivity in both the original cohort and the validation cohort. The only immune exposure information available for the cohort was CMV serostatus. Correlated functional status among segregating V segments might reflect linkage disequilibrium, but an unknown experimental factor could not be ruled out. Across donors, most TCR sequences were observed very rarely, whereas some public TCRs were present in many individuals. Only TCR beta chains were sequenced in this cohort, and the absence of alpha or paired-chain data limited detectable features. Because counts were too low, more than 15 rarely observed V segments, including chromosome 9 orphons, were excluded from the earlier analysis of some 590 of the donors. The study gave a list of about 170 TCR beta chains associated with cytomegalovirus. V-gene and J-gene trimming of TCR beta chains was associated with a missense DCLRE1C variant in a later genetic analysis, and the association was replicated in an independent cohort. According to a later analysis, parvovirus B19, influenza, CMV and Epstein-Barr virus appeared linked to several top co-occurrence clusters. Because HLA typing was missing for some donors at each locus, association tests included only the typed subset. A later analysis found that TCR association rates varied across HLA loci, with DRB1 alleles showing the most associated TCRs and HLA-C alleles the fewest. An earlier analysis of approximately 500 of the donors showed that most TCR beta V segments appeared in productive rearrangements either about 87% or about 30% of the time, which broadly matched IMGT annotations. In vitro tests confirmed that a few of the cytomegalovirus-associated TCR beta chains recognize cytomegalovirus antigens.

The cohort was made up of about 670 healthy bone marrow donors. Cohort members were all nominally healthy when sampled, although unrecorded immune exposures were likely present. The donor was CMV seropositive and was included in the group of 300 or so seropositive cohort members. A peripheral blood sample was collected from each donor, and TCR beta sequencing was performed on peripheral blood mononuclear cells. The Qiagen DNeasy Blood Extraction Kit was used to extract genomic DNA from the blood cell samples. The method was the immunoSEQ multiplex PCR assay. A mixture of 60 forward primers for TCR Vbeta segments and 13 reverse primers for TCR Jbeta segments was used in the multiplex PCR. The CDR3 region of rearranged TCR beta genes was amplified from genomic DNA by a multiplex PCR assay. The Illumina HiSeq System was used to sequence the amplified TCR beta libraries as 87-base-pair reads. The original pipeline was this. Across the 670 or so repertoires, a later analysis counted about 81 million unique TCR beta chains, roughly 11 million of which were shared by at least two donors. Raw reads were error-corrected and collapsed into unique sequences by a nearest-neighbor algorithm in which closely related sequences were merged to remove PCR and sequencing errors. CDR3 sequences were aligned to IMGT reference sequences to assign V, D and J gene segments. For a sequence to be retained, at least a six-nucleotide match to both a V gene segment and a J gene segment was required. A rearrangement counted as productive if the CDR3 had no stop codons and remained in frame with V and J, and every other rearrangement counted as non-productive. Following IMGT convention, CDR3 was defined as the stretch from the second conserved V-encoded cysteine to the conserved J-encoded phenylalanine. In an earlier analysis of approximately 590 of the donors, sequences lacking an unambiguous match to a single V gene segment were excluded. In an earlier analysis of approximately 610 of the donors, V segments were called functional above 56.7% productive rearrangements and were called segregating when the between-donor standard deviation exceeded 5%. A statistical classification framework was built for diagnosing cytomegalovirus status from the catalog of TCR beta chain sequences. V and J gene assignment, in a later analysis, came from comparing TCR nucleotide sequences with IMGT/GENE-DB human TR gene sequences. In a later analysis, CDR3 sequences and most-parsimonious VDJ recombination scenarios were assigned using the TCRdist pipeline. In a later analysis, each TCR beta chain was defined by its CDR3 amino acid sequence together with its V-gene family, and reads without a unique V-gene family were excluded. A later analysis removed 500 to 600 highly shared, low-generation-probability nucleotide sequences to deal with suspected cross-contamination and a sequencing artifact. For each public chain, a later analysis derived a clonal expansion index from normalized ranks of inferred template counts within each repertoire. In a later analysis, generation probabilities were computed using a VDJ recombination model fitted to out-of-frame rearrangements, and the results were checked against IGoR. In a later analysis, hypergeometric tests were used to score TCR-TCR, TCR-HLA and TCR-CMV co-occurrence, with a repertoire-size bias correction applied to TCR pairs. A later analysis estimated false discovery rates by permuting HLA or CMV assignments 20 times. In a later analysis, co-occurring TCRs were grouped using DBSCAN, and TCRdist sequence similarity was added for clustering within HLA-allele-positive subsets. For co-occurrence clustering, repertoires with fewer than 30,000 or more than 120,000 public chains were excluded, along with 4 to 6 repertoires with anomalous nucleotide sharing. The immuneACCESS repertoire file appears here via TCRdb, limited to in-frame rearrangements. These files lack a portion of the clones; in checked studies, under half of the deficit traces to unresolved V genes, and the cause of the others is not known. The DNA was the basis for D and trimming; V, J and clone size are from that table. For this sample there are 110,000 to 150,000 clones; about two thirds appear just once. 2.1% of the sample lies in the top ten.

This clone came up a few times. Its target antigen remains unknown. Nothing much larger sits one base from this clone, and base qualities are not available. Sequences were obtained from PBMCs. This TCR was recovered from a woman in her sixties in good health and CMV-seropositive. The rearranged segments are TRBV6-5 and TRBJ1-1, with no confident D gene call. The nucleotides are TGTGCCAGCAGGGGCCTTTCTGAAGCTTTCTTT. It codes for CASRGLSEAFF.